The 7 T cell receptor beta chains listed next were all sequenced from one sample in a study of naive and memory T cell subsets. Both TRBC1 and TRBC2 were covered by a beta constant-region primer of two equimolar oligonucleotides. Ligated cDNA was amplified by four rounds of PCR with nested alpha and beta constant-region primers and SP2. TCRdb ran MiXCR on the UMI-ligation and nested PCR reads and lists one entry per CDR3 protein. Found here are about 120,000 distinct CDR3 sequences, approximately 37% of them singletons; the top ten hold about 0.85%. The sequenced sample was central memory CD4+ T cells from blood. The receptors here all came from a human donor in good health.

This clonotype was observed a few times. The genes are TRBV12-3 or TRBV12-4 and TRBJ2-7; no firm D call. The CDR3 is made up of 11 amino acids. Trimming shortened V by 6 bases and J by 13 bases, and 16 bases separated the two germline ends. In DNA form, the CDR3 reads TGTGCCAGCAGCGAACAGCGCTGTGGATACTTC. This sequence encodes CASSEQRCGYF.

The table lists this clonotype with a few counts. The rearrangement uses TRBV10-3 and TRBJ2-7; 9 nucleotides line up with TRBD1. V dropped 7 bases and J dropped 6; count of bases not matched to a gene: 4. Germline V gene lookup returns CDR1 ENHRY and CDR2 SYGVKD. This CDR3 spans 12 amino acids. CDR3 protein: CAIMGTGSEQYF. The CDR3 DNA reads TGTGCCATCATGGGGACAGGGTCCGAGCAGTACTTC.

The V gene is TRBV28, the J gene TRBJ1-3; no clear D gene. The germline V and J ends were trimmed by 6 bases and 1 base, with 16 bases remaining between them. CDR1 is MDHEN, CDR2 SYDVKM, per germline. CDR3 size: 16 residues. CDR3: CASSPTQERSGNTIYF. The CDR3 DNA follows: TGTGCCAGCAGCCCGACTCAGGAGAGATCTGGAAACACCATATATTTT. The complete variable domain, with remaining parts taken from reference TRBV28 and TRBJ1-3, reads DVKVTQSSRYLVKRTGEKVFLECVQDMDHENMFWYRQDPGLGLRLIYFSYDVKMKEKGDIPEGYSVSREKKERFSLILESASTNQTSMYLCASSPTQERSGNTIYFGEGSWLTVV.

This clonotype was picked up a small number of times. The V gene is TRBV19, the J gene TRBJ2-3; D may correspond to TRBD1 or TRBD2 (5 bases each). There are 16 residues in the CDR3. Trimming stripped 3 bases from V and 0 bases from J, with 13 bases between. The germline CDR1 and CDR2 sequences are LNHDA and SQIVND (reference sequence). The CDR3 here is CASSISGGRSTDTQYF. The DNA of the CDR3 is TGTGCCAGTAGTATTAGTGGGGGACGTAGCACAGATACGCAGTATTTT.

This clonotype was seen a few times. The chain couples TRBV10-3 to TRBJ2-5; D possibly corresponds to TRBD2 (5 bases). The germline gives CDR1 ENHRY, CDR2 SYGVKD. This CDR3 has 13 residues. The V and J ends lost 6 bases and 2 bases respectively, with 10 bases between them. DNA for the CDR3: TGTGCCATCAGCCCGGGAAAACAAGAGACCCAGTACTTC. Translation: CAISPGKQETQYF.

The genes are TRBV14 and TRBJ1-6; D gene uncertain. The germline CDR1 and CDR2 sequences are SGHDN and FVKESK. The V end lost 7 bases, the J end lost 10 bases, and 14 bases lay between the germline ends. The CDR3 loop spans 13 amino acids. The CDR3: CASNDGGNSPLHF. For the CDR3, the DNA is TGTGCCAGCAACGACGGAGGGAACTCACCCCTCCACTTT.

The chain employs TRBV7-3 and TRBJ2-7, with TRBD2 identical over 7 bases. CDR1 is SGHTA and CDR2 is FQGTGA in the germline V gene. There are 13 residues in the CDR3. Losses at the gene ends were 5 bases for V and 7 bases for J; bases not matched to a gene: 8. The CDR3 DNA reads TGTGCCAGCAGCCCAGGACTAGTGGGGGAGCAGTACTTC. Translated: CASSPGLVGEQYF.